These 8 T cell receptor beta chains share one sample of origin, sequenced in a study of control samples from healthy donors and cancer patients. The repertoire was sequenced with immunoSEQ multiplex PCR; TCRdb's copy has only in-frame clones and lacks some. This table has about 120,000 clones, 80% to 95% appearing once. Input material: blood. These receptors were obtained from a woman under 30 in good health.

V gene TRBV5-8 combines with J gene TRBJ2-1; possible D gene TRBD2, 6 bases. The germline gives CDR1 SGHTS, CDR2 YDEGEE. This CDR3 comprises 15 residues. V was shortened by 6 bases and J by 3 bases, with 16 bases between the two germline ends. The CDR3: CASTLLGGFYNEQFF. CDR3 nucleotide sequence: TGTGCCAGCACCCTCCTCGGGGGTTTCTACAATGAGCAGTTCTTC.

V gene TRBV5-1 combines with J gene TRBJ1-1, with a tentative D call TRBD1 (6 bases). Germline V gives CDR1 SGHRS, CDR2 YFSETQ. V lost 4 bases and J lost 1, with 11 bases in between. This CDR3 is 14 amino acids long. The CDR3 region is CASSKDSSNTEAFF. The CDR3 nucleotides read TGCGCCAGCAGCAAGGACAGCTCGAACACTGAAGCTTTCTTT. Filled out from reference TRBV5-1 and TRBJ1-1, the complete variable domain reads KAGVTQTPRYLIKTRGQQVTLSCSPISGHRSVSWYQQTPGQGLQFLFEYFSETQRNKGNFPGRFSGRQFSNSRSEMNVSTLELGDSALYLCASSKDSSNTEAFFGQGTRLTVV.

The chain employs TRBV7-8 and TRBJ2-6, with D possibly called TRBD1 or TRBD2 (6 bases each). This CDR3 has 20 amino acids. Looked up from germline, CDR1 is SGHVS and CDR2 is FQNEAQ. The germline V and J ends were trimmed by 5 bases and 3 bases, with 26 bases remaining between them. This chain's CDR3 is CASSPILLGGRLDGANVLTF. CDR3 nucleotides: TGTGCCAGCAGCCCTATTTTGCTGGGGGGCCGGCTGGATGGGGCCAACGTCCTGACTTTC.

The chain recombines TRBV7-2 with TRBJ2-7; 7 nucleotides line up with TRBD1. Germline V lookup: CDR1 SGHTA, CDR2 FQGNSA. The V segment lost 4 bases and the J segment 4 bases; nucleotides outside the gene matches: 1. The CDR3 is 12 residues long. CDR3 sequence: CASSSTGYEQYF. Here the CDR3 DNA reads TGTGCCAGCAGCTCGACAGGGTACGAGCAGTACTTC.

The chain employs TRBV10-1 and TRBJ1-1; TRBD1 matches at 7 bases. Germline V gene sequence: CDR1 WNHNN, CDR2 SYGVQD (reference sequence). J gave up 5 bases and V 4 bases, and 4 bases lay outside the gene matches. This CDR3 is 13 amino acids long. CDR3 amino acids: CASSVGGPTEAFF. In DNA form, the CDR3 reads TGCGCCAGCAGTGTAGGGGGCCCGACTGAAGCTTTCTTT.

The genes are TRBV5-1 and TRBJ1-2; possible D gene TRBD1, 5 bases. CDR3 length equals 14 residues. The ends were cut back, 6 bases at V and 2 bases at J, with 14 bases in the middle. Germline lookup yields CDR1 SGHRS and CDR2 YFSETQ. The CDR3 here is CASNFKGSNYGYTF. CDR3 bases: TGCGCCAGCAACTTTAAGGGGTCGAACTATGGCTACACCTTC.

The chain recombines TRBV6-2 or TRBV6-3 with TRBJ2-1; D remains ambiguous. Germline loops: CDR1 MNHEY, CDR2 SVGEGT. The germline V and J ends were trimmed by 2 bases and 7 bases, with 12 bases remaining between them. The CDR3 has 14 amino acids. The CDR3 here is CASSYGTVPNEQFF. DNA of the CDR3: TGTGCCAGCAGTTACGGAACAGTGCCTAATGAGCAGTTCTTC.

The chain uses TRBV27 and TRBJ1-2; D gene ambiguous. Germline V gene sequence: CDR1 MNHEY, CDR2 SMNVEV (reference sequence). The CDR3 is 12 residues long. Trimming took off 5 bases at V and 1 base at J, with 5 bases between the two ends. The CDR3 DNA follows: TGTGCCAGCAGTCCTGGTAACTATGGCTACACCTTC. Protein product: CASSPGNYGYTF.